The 31 T cell receptor beta chains presented below share a single source sample, sequenced in a study of blood T cell repertoires in COVID-19. Profiling relied on immunoSEQ multiplex PCR, and the TCRdb table lists in-frame clones only, not all of them. The data show a few hundred thousand clones, with over 75% seen just once and under 2% held by the top ten. Sequencing used peripheral blood. All receptors derive from a man aged 35 to 55 with active or convalescent COVID-19.

This clone was recorded once. The CDR3 DNA sequence: TGTGCCAGCAGCGTTGCGGGATACAATGAGCAGTTCTTC. Protein product: CASSVAGYNEQFF. The rearrangement links TRBV9 to TRBJ2-1, with D maybe TRBD2 (6 bases). Trimming removed 2 bases from V and 4 bases from J, with 7 bases in between. Germline values: CDR1 SGDLS, CDR2 YYNGEE. The CDR3 length is 13 residues.

This clone was counted a single time. The chain carries TRBV7-8 and TRBJ2-7, with unresolved D. The CDR3 spans 13 residues. The V end lost 3 bases, the J end lost 2 bases, and 8 bases lay between the germline ends. Germline-derived CDR1 and CDR2 are SGHVS and FQNEAQ. The CDR3 region is CASSFHIAYEQYF. The CDR3 coding sequence is TGTGCCAGCAGCTTTCACATCGCCTACGAGCAGTACTTC.

Only one count was recorded for this clone. The V gene is TRBV3-1 (or the pseudogene TRBV3-2), the J gene TRBJ2-7, with unresolved D. Trimming cost V 0 bases and J 4 bases, with 13 bases left between them. The CDR3 has 15 residues. The V gene's germline CDR1 is LGHDT and CDR2 YNNKEL (reference sequence). The CDR3 loop reads CASSQEAVPPYEQYF. The CDR3 coding sequence is TGTGCCAGCAGCCAAGAGGCGGTCCCACCATACGAGCAGTACTTC.

This chain joins TRBV28 and TRBJ2-7, with 7 bases matching TRBD1. The germline V gene encodes CDR1 MDHEN and CDR2 SYDVKM. J was trimmed by 1 base and V by 5 bases; bases with no gene match: 2. CDR3 length: 13 amino acids. In nucleotides, the CDR3 is TGTGCCAGCAGTCCGGGACAGTCCTACGAGCAGTACTTC. Translating gives CASSPGQSYEQYF.

V is TRBV19 and J is TRBJ1-5; no clear D. There are 12 residues in the CDR3. V lost 4 bases and J 6 bases, leaving 7 bases between the germline ends. Germline V CDR1 and CDR2: LNHDA, SQIVND (reference sequence). CDR3 in amino acids: CASSNVGQPQHF. CDR3 nucleotides: TGTGCCAGTAGTAACGTCGGTCAGCCCCAGCATTTT.

This clone was counted once. The rearrangement uses TRBV19 and TRBJ1-6; a weak D match, TRBD1 (5 bases). Per germline, CDR1 LNHDA and CDR2 SQIVND (reference sequence). The CDR3 covers 12 residues. Trimming shortened V by 3 bases and J by 10 bases, and 7 bases separated the two germline ends. The CDR3 bases are TGTGCCAGTAGTATGGGGCGGTCACCCCTCCACTTT. Translating it yields CASSMGRSPLHF.

This chain uses TRBV5-1 with TRBJ2-7; D is perhaps TRBD1 (5 bases). V was cut by 7 bases and J by 1 base, with 12 bases left in between. Germline assignment: CDR1 SGHRS and CDR2 YFSETQ. CDR3 length equals 13 residues. The CDR3: CASRSTDSYEQYF. The CDR3 DNA reads TGCGCCAGCCGTTCGACAGATTCCTACGAGCAGTACTTC.

This clone has a single count. V gene TRBV10-3 combines with J gene TRBJ2-7; 10 nucleotides agree with TRBD1. The length of the CDR3 is 15 residues. Germline CDR1 and CDR2: ENHRY and SYGVKD. V shed 10 bases and J 5 bases; nucleotides not matched to a gene: 14. The CDR3 sequence: CATHAGQGLQNEQYF. CDR3 coding DNA: TGTGCCACCCATGCGGGACAGGGGCTCCAAAACGAGCAGTACTTC.

Remarks on this clone: One end of the junction fails to match germline, which may point to a read error. This chain links TRBV5-1 with TRBJ2-7; 7 bases are a match to TRBD1. Germline assignment: CDR1 SGHRS and CDR2 YFSETQ. This CDR3 is built from 13 residues. The CDR3: CASSLGTGFSPFF. The CDR3 nucleotides are TGCGCCAGCAGCTTGGGGACAGGTTTTTCCCCCTTCTTC.

The chain combines TRBV28 with TRBJ1-2, with TRBD1 as a possible D gene (6 bases). This CDR3 contains 16 residues. Germline CDR1 reads MDHEN; CDR2 reads SYDVKM. The ends were cut back, 7 bases at V and 1 base at J, with 19 bases in the middle. The CDR3 sequence is CASMPYGQGNNYGYTF. The CDR3 nucleotides are TGTGCCAGCATGCCGTACGGCCAGGGGAATAACTATGGCTACACCTTC.

The chain combines TRBV21-1 with TRBJ1-5; TRBD1, as called in the table, went unchecked against the DNA. TRBV21-1 is reported as a pseudogene. The CDR3 contains 17 residues. This chain's CDR3 is CASSPSGGGYSNQPQHF. The CDR3 nucleotides read TGTGCCAGCAGCCCTTCAGGGGGCGGGTATAGCAATCAGCCCCAGCATTTT.

The V call is TRBV28, the J call TRBJ2-7; 11 nucleotides match TRBD1. V dropped 9 bases and J dropped 2; count of bases not matched to a gene: 6. CDR3 size: 14 residues. CDR1 and CDR2 (germline): MDHEN, SYDVKM. CDR3 sequence: CASRGTGGPYEQYF. Written as DNA, the CDR3 is TGTGCCAGTAGGGGGACAGGGGGTCCCTACGAGCAGTACTTC.

The chain uses TRBV5-1 and TRBJ1-1; tentatively, D is TRBD1 (5 bases). CDR3 length equals 14 residues. The ends were cut back, 0 bases at V and 4 bases at J, with 10 bases in the middle. Germline CDR1 and CDR2: SGHRS and YFSETQ. CDR3 protein: CASSLEQEGTEAFF. Here the CDR3 DNA reads TGCGCCAGCAGCTTGGAACAGGAGGGCACTGAAGCTTTCTTT. Supplemented by reference TRBV5-1 and TRBJ1-1, the full variable domain reads KAGVTQTPRYLIKTRGQQVTLSCSPISGHRSVSWYQQTPGQGLQFLFEYFSETQRNKGNFPGRFSGRQFSNSRSEMNVSTLELGDSALYLCASSLEQEGTEAFFGQGTRLTVV.

This chain joins TRBV19 and TRBJ2-1; D is unresolved. This CDR3 region has 13 residues. V lost 3 bases and J lost 7, with 10 bases in between. In germline, CDR1 is LNHDA, CDR2 SQIVND (reference sequence). Written as DNA, the CDR3 is TGTGCCAGTAGTATTGGGCCAGGAAATGAGCAGTTCTTC. Residues: CASSIGPGNEQFF.

The CDR3 DNA reads as TGTGCCACCCTCCCCCGGAGGGAGGGCGGGGTGAACATTCAGTACTTC. Encoded protein: CATLPRREGGVNIQYF. The chain has TRBV28 and TRBJ2-4; TRBD2 matches 7 bases. Germline V gene lookup returns CDR1 MDHEN and CDR2 SYDVKM. J gave up 7 bases and V 10 bases, and 19 bases lay outside the gene matches. This CDR3 has 16 amino acids.

The chain joins TRBV29-1 to TRBJ2-7; the D is unclear. Germline V CDR1 and CDR2: SQVTM, ANQGSEA. V was cut by 5 bases and J by 6 bases, with 17 bases left in between. The CDR3 runs 13 residues. The CDR3 DNA reads TGCAGCGTTCGATCATCTCACATTCGCGAGCAGTACTTC. It codes for CSVRSSHIREQYF.

J is TRBJ1-1 and V is TRBV5-1; the D is unclear. Trimming pared 3 bases from V and 4 bases from J, leaving 10 bases between. Germline V CDR1 and CDR2: SGHRS, YFSETQ. The CDR3 has 13 amino acids. CDR3 sequence: CASSWQAGTEAFF. For the CDR3, the DNA is TGCGCCAGCAGCTGGCAGGCAGGCACTGAAGCTTTCTTT.

The chain employs TRBV19 and TRBJ2-1; D gene unclear. The V and J ends lost 5 bases and 5 bases respectively, with 7 bases between them. The germline V gene encodes CDR1 LNHDA and CDR2 SQIVND (reference sequence). The CDR3 contains 12 residues. The CDR3 DNA reads as TGTGCCAGTAGTTGGCCCGACAATGAGCAGTTCTTC. The encoded protein is CASSWPDNEQFF.

There are a few counts of this clone. The chain uses TRBV18 and TRBJ2-1, with 9 bases lining up with TRBD1. The CDR3 totals 19 residues. Trimming cost V 6 bases and J 4 bases; bases outside gene matches: 19. Germline assignment: CDR1 KGHSH and CDR2 LQKENI. The DNA of the CDR3 is TGTGCCAGCTCCCGTACCGGGACAGGGCCTGCGACGGCGTACAATGAGCAGTTCTTC. Translating it yields CASSRTGTGPATAYNEQFF.

This clone showed up just once. The V gene is TRBV19, the J gene TRBJ1-1; weak D call: TRBD1 (5 bases). Trimming removed 10 bases at V and 0 bases at J, with 12 bases between. There are 13 residues in the CDR3. Germline V gene lookup returns CDR1 LNHDA and CDR2 SQIVND (reference sequence). The CDR3: CATPTDMNTEAFF. The CDR3 DNA is TGTGCCACCCCGACAGACATGAACACTGAAGCTTTCTTT.

The chain employs TRBV6-4 and TRBJ2-1; D might be TRBD1 (6 bases). The CDR3 is 14 amino acids. The V end lost 4 bases, the J end lost 0 bases, and 7 bases lay between the germline ends. Germline V CDR1 and CDR2: MRHNA, SNTAGT. The CDR3 DNA sequence: TGTGCCAGCAGTGTAGGGGGCTCCTACAATGAGCAGTTCTTC. Translation gives CASSVGGSYNEQFF.

The chain employs TRBV10-2 and TRBJ2-7; no reliable D call. CDR1 and CDR2 (germline): WSHSY, SAAADI. V was clipped by 4 bases and J by 0 bases, with 7 bases between them. This CDR3 is built from 13 residues. The DNA for the CDR3 is TGCGCCAGCAGTGTAGCCCCCTCCTACGAGCAGTACTTC. It is translated as CASSVAPSYEQYF.

The J gene is TRBJ1-3, the V gene TRBV27; the match to TRBD1 covers 10 bases. Per germline, CDR1 MNHEY and CDR2 SMNVEV (reference sequence). The CDR3 covers 15 residues. The V segment lost 4 bases and the J segment 4 bases; nucleotides outside the gene matches: 4. CDR3 in DNA: TGTGCCAGCAGTTCCGACAGGGGGCGAGGAAACACCATATATTTT. Its protein is CASSSDRGRGNTIYF.

The rearrangement uses TRBV12-3 or TRBV12-4 and TRBJ1-5; no firm D call. The CDR3 runs 13 residues. V was trimmed by 1 base and J by 7 bases, leaving 8 bases between them. CDR3: CASSLGGWQPQHF. The CDR3 region has the DNA TGTGCCAGCAGTTTAGGCGGATGGCAGCCCCAGCATTTT.

The rearrangement links TRBV20-1 to TRBJ2-7, with 7 nucleotides matching TRBD1. The CDR3 consists of 13 residues. Germline loops: CDR1 DFQATT, CDR2 SNEGSKA (reference sequence). V gave up 3 bases and J gave up 4 bases; unmatched junction bases: 6. The DNA of the CDR3 is TGCAGTGCTAGTTACAGGGGACATTACGAGCAGTACTTC. Encoded protein: CSASYRGHYEQYF.

The V call is TRBV7-9, the J call TRBJ1-6; TRBD1 aligns across 8 bases. The CDR3 sequence is 16 residues long. Germline V gene sequence: CDR1 SEHNR, CDR2 FQNEAQ (reference sequence). With V trimmed by 5 bases and J by 10 bases, 13 bases remained unmatched. CDR3 amino acids: CASSPADRVVQSPLHF. The CDR3 DNA is TGTGCCAGCAGCCCCGCGGACAGGGTAGTACAGTCACCCCTCCACTTT.

The rearrangement links TRBV7-9 to TRBJ1-1, with D hard to call. The CDR3 sequence is 12 residues long. V lost 11 bases, J lost 7 bases, and 17 bases lay in between. Germline CDR1 and CDR2: SEHNR and FQNEAQ (reference sequence). The CDR3 spells CAHEEGGNEAFF. The CDR3, as DNA: TGTGCCCATGAGGAGGGAGGGAATGAAGCTTTCTTT. Drawing the rest from reference TRBV7-9 and TRBJ1-1, the complete variable domain is DTGVSQNPRHKITKRGQNVTFRCDPISEHNRLYWYRQTLGQGPEFLTYFQNEAQLEKSRLLSDRFSAERPKGSFSTLEIQRTEQGDSAMYLCAHEEGGNEAFFGQGTRLTVV.

This chain links TRBV9 with TRBJ2-1, with TRBD2 matching 8 bases. After removal of 4 bases from V and 4 bases from J, the junction contained 7 bases not matched to a gene. Germline V gene data show CDR1 as SGDLS and CDR2 as YYNGEE. The CDR3 is made up of 15 amino acids. CDR3 region: CASSPQRGGYNEQFF. In nucleotides, the CDR3 is TGTGCCAGCAGCCCCCAACGGGGGGGATACAATGAGCAGTTCTTC.

The V gene is TRBV3-1 (or the pseudogene TRBV3-2), the J gene TRBJ2-1, with 9 bases that match TRBD2. V shed 5 bases and J 0 bases; nucleotides not matched to a gene: 5. The germline CDR1 and CDR2 sequences are LGHDT and YNNKEL (reference sequence). The CDR3 sequence is 16 residues long. Here the CDR3 DNA reads TGTGCCAGCAGCTCGCAGCGGGGGGCCTCCTACAATGAGCAGTTCTTC. Residues: CASSSQRGASYNEQFF.

The CDR3 loop reads CASSVETGHTGELFF. In nucleotides, the CDR3 is TGTGCCAGCAGTGTGGAGACAGGGCACACCGGGGAGCTGTTTTTT. The chain joins TRBV2 to TRBJ2-2; 7 bases match TRBD1. Germline loops: CDR1 SNHLY, CDR2 FYNNEI. J was trimmed by 3 bases and V by 4 bases; bases with no gene match: 5. CDR3 length: 15 residues.

The chain recombines TRBV9 with TRBJ2-3; 9 bases match TRBD2. The V gene end was trimmed by 0 bases and the J gene end by 1 base; junction bases not matched to a gene: 9. This CDR3 spans 18 amino acids. Germline V gene sequence: CDR1 SGDLS, CDR2 YYNGEE. The CDR3 DNA reads TGTGCCAGCAGCGTAGGCTCCAGCGGGGGGCCGCGCACAGATACGCAGTATTTT. Translation gives CASSVGSSGGPRTDTQYF.